Listed below are T cell receptor beta chains from one sample, sequenced in a study of CXCR3-negative and CXCR3-positive naive CD8 T cells. TCRdb reprocessed the 5' RACE reads and stores each CDR3 protein as one record, lacking DNA. Its table lists roughly 120,000 distinct CDR3 sequences. The sequencing sample was made of naive CXCR3+ CD8+ T cells from blood. Receptors were obtained from a human donor in good health. Some clones in this sample may be carry-over from other donors' samples. Both conserved end residues are part of each CDR3.

TRBV4-1	TRBJ1-1	CASSQLRGYTEAFF
TRBV7-9	TRBJ2-1	CASSTLQGTTYNEQFF
TRBV6-5	TRBJ2-7	CASSSVFPLAGGPLEQYF
TRBV6-1	TRBJ2-5	CASSSRDTRQETQYF
TRBV7-9	TRBJ1-5	CASSLWGESNQPPHF
TRBV7-9	TRBJ1-4	CASSSRQAEFEKLFF
TRBV6-4	TRBJ1-2	CAISDGTDHGYTF
TRBV6-6	TRBJ2-3	CASSPLLDNTDTQYF
TRBV21-1	TRBJ2-5	CASSKALAGGKETQYF
TRBV29-1	TRBJ1-1	CSVSDRGVDTEAFF
TRBV12-3/TRBV12-4	TRBJ1-2	CASRDRGAANYGYTF
TRBV9	TRBJ1-1	CASRPTGATEAFF
TRBV5-6	TRBJ2-7	CASSLAGAYYEQYF
TRBV14	TRBJ1-1	CASTQDLRTGAYTEAFF
TRBV20-1	TRBJ1-1	CSVSENTEAFF
TRBV5-1	TRBJ2-7	CASSPTRTGSYEQYF
TRBV6-6	TRBJ2-7	CASGQDAYEQYF
TRBV12-3/TRBV12-4	TRBJ1-1	CASRPTVNTEAFF
TRBV12-5	TRBJ2-7	CASGPRDRGYEQYF
TRBV4-3	TRBJ2-2	CASSQVQGLDGELFF